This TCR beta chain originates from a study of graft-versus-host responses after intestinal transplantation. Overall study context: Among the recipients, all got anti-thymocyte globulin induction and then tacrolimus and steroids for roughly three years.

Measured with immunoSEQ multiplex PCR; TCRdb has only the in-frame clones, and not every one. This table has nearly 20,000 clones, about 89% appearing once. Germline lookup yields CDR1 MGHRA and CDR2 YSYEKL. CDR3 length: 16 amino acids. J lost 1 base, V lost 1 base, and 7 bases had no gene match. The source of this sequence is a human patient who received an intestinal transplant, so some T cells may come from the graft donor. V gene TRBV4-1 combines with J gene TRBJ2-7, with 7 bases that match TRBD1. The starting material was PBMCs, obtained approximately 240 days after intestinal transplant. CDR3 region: CASSQGVTRGSYEQYF. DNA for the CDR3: TGCGCCAGCAGCCAAGGGGTGACCAGGGGGTCCTACGAGCAGTACTTC.